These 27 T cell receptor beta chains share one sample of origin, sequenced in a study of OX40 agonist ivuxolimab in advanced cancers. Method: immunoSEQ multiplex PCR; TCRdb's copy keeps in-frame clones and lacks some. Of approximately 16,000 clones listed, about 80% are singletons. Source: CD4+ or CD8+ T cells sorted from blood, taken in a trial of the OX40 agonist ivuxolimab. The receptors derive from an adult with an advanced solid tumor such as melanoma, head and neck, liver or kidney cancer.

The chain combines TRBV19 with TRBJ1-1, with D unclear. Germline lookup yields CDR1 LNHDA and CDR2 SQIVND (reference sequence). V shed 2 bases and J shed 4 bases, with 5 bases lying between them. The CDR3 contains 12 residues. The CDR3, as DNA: TGTGCCAGTAGTATATCGTCCACTGAAGCTTTCTTT. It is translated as CASSISSTEAFF.

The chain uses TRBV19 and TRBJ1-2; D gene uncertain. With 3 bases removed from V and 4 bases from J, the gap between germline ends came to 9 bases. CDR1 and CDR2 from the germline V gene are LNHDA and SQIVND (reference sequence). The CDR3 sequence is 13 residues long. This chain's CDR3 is CASSILGSYGYTF. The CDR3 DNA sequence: TGTGCCAGTAGTATCCTGGGATCCTATGGCTACACCTTC.

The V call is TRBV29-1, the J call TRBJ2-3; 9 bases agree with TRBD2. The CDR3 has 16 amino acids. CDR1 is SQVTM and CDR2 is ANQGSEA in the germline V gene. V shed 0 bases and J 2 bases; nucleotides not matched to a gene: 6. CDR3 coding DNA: TGCAGCGTTGAAGATCTGGCTAGCGGGGACACAGATACGCAGTATTTT. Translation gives CSVEDLASGDTDTQYF.

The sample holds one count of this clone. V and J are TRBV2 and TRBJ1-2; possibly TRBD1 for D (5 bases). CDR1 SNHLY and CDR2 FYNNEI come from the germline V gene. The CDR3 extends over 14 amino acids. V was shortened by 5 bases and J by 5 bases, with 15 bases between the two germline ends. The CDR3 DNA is TGTGCCAGCAGTCGGACTGGGGGAGGATATGGCTACACCTTC. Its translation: CASSRTGGGYGYTF.

The CDR3 DNA is TGTGCCTGGAGTGTAGTGGGGACTGAAGCTTTCTTT. Protein sequence: CAWSVVGTEAFF. The chain joins TRBV30 to TRBJ1-1, with D uncertain. Germline values: CDR1 GTSNPN, CDR2 SVGIG (reference sequence). V was pared by 0 bases and J by 5 bases, with 7 bases between. The CDR3 runs 12 residues.

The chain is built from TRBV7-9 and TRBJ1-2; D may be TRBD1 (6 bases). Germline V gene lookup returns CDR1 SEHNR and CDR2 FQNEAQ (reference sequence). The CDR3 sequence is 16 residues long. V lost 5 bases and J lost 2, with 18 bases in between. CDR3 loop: CASSPSTTGRNYGYTF. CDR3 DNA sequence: TGTGCCAGCAGCCCAAGCACGACAGGACGGAACTATGGCTACACCTTC.

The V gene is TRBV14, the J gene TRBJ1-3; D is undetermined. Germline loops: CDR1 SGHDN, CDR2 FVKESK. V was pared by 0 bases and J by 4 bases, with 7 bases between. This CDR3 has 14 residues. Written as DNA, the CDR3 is TGTGCCAGCAGCCAAGATAACAGAGGAAACACCATATATTTT. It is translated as CASSQDNRGNTIYF.

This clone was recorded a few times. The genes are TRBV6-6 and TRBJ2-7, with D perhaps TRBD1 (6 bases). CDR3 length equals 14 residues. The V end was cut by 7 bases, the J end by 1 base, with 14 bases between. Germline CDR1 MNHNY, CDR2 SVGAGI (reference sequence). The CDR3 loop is CASINGQRSYEQYF. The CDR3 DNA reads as TGTGCCAGCATCAACGGACAGCGTTCCTACGAGCAGTACTTC.

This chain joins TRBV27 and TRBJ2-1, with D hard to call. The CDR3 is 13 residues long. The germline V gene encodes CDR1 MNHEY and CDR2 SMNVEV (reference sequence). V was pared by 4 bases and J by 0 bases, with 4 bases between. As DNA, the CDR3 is TGTGCCAGCAGTTATTACTCCTACAATGAGCAGTTCTTC. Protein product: CASSYYSYNEQFF.

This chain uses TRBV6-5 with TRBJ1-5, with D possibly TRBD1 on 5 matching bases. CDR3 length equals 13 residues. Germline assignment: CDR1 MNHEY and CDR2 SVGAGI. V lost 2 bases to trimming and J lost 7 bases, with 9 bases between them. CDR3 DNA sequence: TGTGCCAGCAGTTACCTCCGGGGCCAGCCCCAGCATTTT. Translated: CASSYLRGQPQHF.

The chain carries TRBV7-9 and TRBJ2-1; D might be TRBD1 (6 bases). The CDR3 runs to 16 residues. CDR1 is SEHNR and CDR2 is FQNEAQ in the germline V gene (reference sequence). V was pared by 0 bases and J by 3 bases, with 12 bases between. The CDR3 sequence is CASSLAIGQLYNEQFF. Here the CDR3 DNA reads TGTGCCAGCAGCTTAGCAATCGGACAGCTCTACAATGAGCAGTTCTTC.

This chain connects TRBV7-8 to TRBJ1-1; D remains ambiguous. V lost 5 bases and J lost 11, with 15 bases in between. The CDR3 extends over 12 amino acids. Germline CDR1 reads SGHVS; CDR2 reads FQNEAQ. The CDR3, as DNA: TGTGCCAGCAGCCCCGGGCCCGCGGAGGCTTTCTTT. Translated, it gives CASSPGPAEAFF.

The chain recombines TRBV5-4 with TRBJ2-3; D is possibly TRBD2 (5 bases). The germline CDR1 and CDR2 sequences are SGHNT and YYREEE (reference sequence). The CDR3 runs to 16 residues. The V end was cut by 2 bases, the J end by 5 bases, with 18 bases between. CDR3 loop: CASSLTEGSLGDTQYF. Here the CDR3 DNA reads TGTGCCAGCAGCTTAACTGAGGGATCCCTAGGAGATACGCAGTATTTT.

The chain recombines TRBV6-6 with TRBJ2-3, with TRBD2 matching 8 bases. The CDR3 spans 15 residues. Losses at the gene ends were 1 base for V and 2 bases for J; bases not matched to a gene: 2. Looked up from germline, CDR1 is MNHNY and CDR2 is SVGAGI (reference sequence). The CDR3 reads CASSYLLAVTDTQYF. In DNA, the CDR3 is TGTGCCAGCAGTTACTTACTAGCGGTCACAGATACGCAGTATTTT.

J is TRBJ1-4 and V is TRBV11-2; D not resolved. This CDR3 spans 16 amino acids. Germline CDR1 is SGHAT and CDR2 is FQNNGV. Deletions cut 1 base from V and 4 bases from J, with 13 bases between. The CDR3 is CASSLGTRPYNEKLFF. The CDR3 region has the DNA TGTGCCAGCAGCTTAGGAACTCGTCCCTATAATGAAAAACTGTTTTTT.

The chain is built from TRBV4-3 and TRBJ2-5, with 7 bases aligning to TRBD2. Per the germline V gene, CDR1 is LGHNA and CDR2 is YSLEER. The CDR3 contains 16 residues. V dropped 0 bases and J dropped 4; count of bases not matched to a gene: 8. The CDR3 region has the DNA TGCGCCAGCAGCCAAGATTGGGGGGGATTCGCAGAGACCCAGTACTTC. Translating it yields CASSQDWGGFAETQYF.

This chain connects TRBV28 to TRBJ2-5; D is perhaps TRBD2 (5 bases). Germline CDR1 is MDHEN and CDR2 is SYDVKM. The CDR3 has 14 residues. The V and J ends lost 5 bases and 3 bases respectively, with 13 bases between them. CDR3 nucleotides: TGTGCCAGCAGTCGGGATACCGTTAAAGAGACCCAGTACTTC. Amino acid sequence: CASSRDTVKETQYF.

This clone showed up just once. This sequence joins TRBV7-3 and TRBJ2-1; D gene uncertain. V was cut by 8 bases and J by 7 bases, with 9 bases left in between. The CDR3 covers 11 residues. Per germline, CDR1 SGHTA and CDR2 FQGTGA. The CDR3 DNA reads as TGTGCCAGCGGGTGGGGAAATGAGCAGTTCTTC. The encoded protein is CASGWGNEQFF.

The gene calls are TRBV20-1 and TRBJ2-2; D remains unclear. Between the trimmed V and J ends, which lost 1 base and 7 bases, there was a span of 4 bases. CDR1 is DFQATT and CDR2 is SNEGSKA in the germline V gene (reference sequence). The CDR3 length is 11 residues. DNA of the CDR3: TGCAGTGCTAGAGCTGACGGGGAGCTGTTTTTT. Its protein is CSARADGELFF.

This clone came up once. The DNA for the CDR3 is TGTGCCGGAGCAGCGAACACCGGGGAGCTGTTTTTT. This codes for CAGAANTGELFF. The rearrangement joins TRBV7-9 to TRBJ2-2; D not resolved. This CDR3 comprises 12 residues. Trimming took 11 bases from V and 0 from J, leaving 7 bases between them. Germline V gene data show CDR1 as SEHNR and CDR2 as FQNEAQ (reference sequence).

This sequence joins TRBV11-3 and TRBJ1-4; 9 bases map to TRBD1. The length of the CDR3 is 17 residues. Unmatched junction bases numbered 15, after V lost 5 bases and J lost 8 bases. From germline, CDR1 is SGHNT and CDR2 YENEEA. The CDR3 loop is CASSPGENTGGEEKLFF. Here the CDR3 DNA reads TGTGCCAGCAGCCCCGGGGAAAATACAGGGGGCGAGGAAAAACTGTTTTTT.

CDR3 sequence reads: CASSQQGYYGYTF. The CDR3 nucleotides are TGCGCCAGCAGTCAACAGGGTTACTATGGCTACACCTTC. This chain connects TRBV10-2 to TRBJ1-2; D perhaps matches TRBD1 (6 bases). The length of the CDR3 is 13 residues. The germline CDR1 and CDR2 sequences are WSHSY and SAAADI. V lost 5 bases and J lost 3, with 10 bases in between.

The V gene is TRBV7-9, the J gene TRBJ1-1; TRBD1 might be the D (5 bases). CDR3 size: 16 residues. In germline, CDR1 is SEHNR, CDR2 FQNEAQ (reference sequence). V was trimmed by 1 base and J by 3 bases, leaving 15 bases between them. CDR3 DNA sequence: TGTGCCAGCAGCTTAGTCGGCCCGGGACTGGACACTGAAGCTTTCTTT. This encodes CASSLVGPGLDTEAFF.

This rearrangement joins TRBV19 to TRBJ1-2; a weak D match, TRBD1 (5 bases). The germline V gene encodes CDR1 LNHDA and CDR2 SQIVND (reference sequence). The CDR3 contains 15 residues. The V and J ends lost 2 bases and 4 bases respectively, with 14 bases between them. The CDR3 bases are TGTGCCAGTAGTATACGGGACGTCCCTGGCTATGGCTACACCTTC. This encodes CASSIRDVPGYGYTF.

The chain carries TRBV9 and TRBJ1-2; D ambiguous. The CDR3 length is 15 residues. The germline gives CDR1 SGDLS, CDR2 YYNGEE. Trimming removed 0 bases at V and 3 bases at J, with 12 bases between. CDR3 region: CASSVGSQRYYGYTF. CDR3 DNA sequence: TGTGCCAGCAGCGTAGGGAGTCAGAGATACTATGGCTACACCTTC.

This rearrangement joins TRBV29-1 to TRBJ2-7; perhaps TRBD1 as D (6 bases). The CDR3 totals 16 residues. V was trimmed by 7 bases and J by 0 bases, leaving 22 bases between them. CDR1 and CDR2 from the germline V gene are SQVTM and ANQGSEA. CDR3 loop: CSAEGSLTDSSYEQYF. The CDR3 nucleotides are TGCAGCGCCGAAGGTTCACTGACGGACAGCTCCTACGAGCAGTACTTC.

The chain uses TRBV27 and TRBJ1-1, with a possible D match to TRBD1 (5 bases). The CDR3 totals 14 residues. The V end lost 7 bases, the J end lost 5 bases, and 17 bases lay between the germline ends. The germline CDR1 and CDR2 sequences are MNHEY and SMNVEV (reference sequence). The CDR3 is CASKSYGGWTEAFF. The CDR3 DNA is TGTGCCAGCAAGTCGTACGGGGGTTGGACTGAAGCTTTCTTT.